Shown below are 10 T cell receptor beta chains from a single sample sequenced in a study of post-analysis software for immune sequencing data. The study, taken as a whole, reports: TRBV5-6, TRBV5-1 and TRBV20-1 were among roughly 5 TRBV segments more frequent in patients than controls.

Unique molecular identifiers tagged the TCR beta cDNA libraries. MiXCR, applied by TCRdb to the PCR reads, yields one record per CDR3 protein. This table holds approximately 570,000 distinct CDR3 sequences, about 40% found once. These receptors are not linked to any known antigen. The sequenced material came from blood. The receptor set was obtained from a girl aged 10 to 17 with multiple sclerosis.

The chain links TRBV6-2 or TRBV6-3 to TRBJ1-1; 7 bases are shared with TRBD1. The ends lost 5 bases at V and 10 bases at J; junction bases unmatched: 4. The germline CDR1 and CDR2 sequences are MNHEY and SVGEGT. The CDR3 has 11 amino acids. The CDR3 loop reads CASSREGAAFF. The CDR3 DNA reads TGTGCCAGCAGTCGGGAGGGGGCAGCTTTCTTT.

The chain has TRBV5-5 and TRBJ2-7; D gene uncertain. The length of the CDR3 is 15 residues. V was trimmed by 0 bases and J by 3 bases, leaving 13 bases between them. In germline, CDR1 is SGHKS, CDR2 YYEKEE (reference sequence). CDR3 bases: TGTGCCAGCAGCTTGGAGGGTAACCGCGACTACGAGCAGTACTTC. Translating gives CASSLEGNRDYEQYF.

This chain uses TRBV20-1 with TRBJ1-4, with D tentatively TRBD1 (6 bases). The V gene lost 6 bases and the J gene lost 9 bases, with 20 bases spanning the gap. The CDR3 runs 14 residues. Germline V gene data show CDR1 as DFQATT and CDR2 as SNEGSKA (reference sequence). The CDR3 nucleotides are TGCAGTGCCGAAGGACCGGGGACATTTAAAAAACTGTTTTTT. Its protein is CSAEGPGTFKKLFF.

This clonotype was counted a few times. J is TRBJ2-4 and V is TRBV6-1; perhaps TRBD2 as D (6 bases). The V end lost 3 bases, the J end lost 8 bases, and 14 bases lay between the germline ends. This CDR3 contains 14 residues. The germline V gene has CDR1 MNHNS and CDR2 SASEGT. CDR3 DNA: TGTGCCAGCAGTGATAGGGAGGAGGAGGACATTCAGTACTTC. It is translated as CASSDREEEDIQYF.

The J gene is TRBJ2-1, the V gene TRBV4-1; 13 bases are a match to TRBD2. The closer fit of TRBJ2-7 to the DNA end suggests the J call may be wrong. Germline CDR1 reads MGHRA; CDR2 reads YSYEKL. This CDR3 is 15 amino acids long. The CDR3 DNA reads TGCGCCAGCAGCCAAACTAGCGGGGGGGCCAATGAGCAGTACTTC. Translation: CASSQTSGGANEQYF.

This clonotype occurred a few times. This rearrangement joins TRBV28 to TRBJ2-6; D possibly corresponds to TRBD1 (5 bases). CDR1 MDHEN and CDR2 SYDVKM come from the germline V gene. The CDR3 covers 13 residues. V was trimmed by 9 bases and J by 5 bases, leaving 11 bases between them. CDR3 nucleotides: TGTGCCAGTGGGCAGGGTTGGGCCAACGTCCTGACTTTC. Its translation is CASGQGWANVLTF.

The chain joins TRBV29-1 to TRBJ2-3, with 7 nucleotides matching TRBD2. CDR1 is SQVTM and CDR2 is ANQGSEA in the germline V gene. J gave up 1 base and V 8 bases, and 3 bases lay outside the gene matches. The CDR3 runs to 12 residues. The CDR3 reads CSLGGGTDTQYF. CDR3 nucleotides: TGCAGCCTGGGGGGGGGCACAGATACGCAGTATTTT.

The CDR3 region has the DNA TGTGCCAGCAGTACCCTAAGGGGAAAGATAAACTATGGCTACACCTTC. This gives the protein CASSTLRGKINYGYTF. The chain couples TRBV12-3 or TRBV12-4 to TRBJ1-2; D possibly corresponds to TRBD1 (5 bases). The CDR3 is made up of 16 amino acids. The germline V and J ends were trimmed by 5 bases and 2 bases, with 18 bases remaining between them.

The V gene is TRBV5-1, the J gene TRBJ2-7; a possible D gene is TRBD1 (7 bases). The length of the CDR3 is 14 residues. Germline assignment: CDR1 SGHRS and CDR2 YFSETQ. V was cut by 4 bases and J by 4 bases, with 15 bases left in between. Here the CDR3 reads CASSTQGGDYEQYF. CDR3 nucleotides: TGCGCCAGCAGCACCCAGGGGGGAGATTACGAGCAGTACTTC.

The chain carries TRBV25-1 and TRBJ2-7; no clear D. CDR1 and CDR2 from the germline V gene are MGHDK and SYGVNS. There are 13 residues in the CDR3. Deletions cut 3 bases from V and 0 bases from J, with 6 bases between. CDR3: CASSEGSSYEQYF. The DNA of the CDR3 is TGTGCCAGCAGTGAGGGTTCCTCCTACGAGCAGTACTTC.